The next 23 T cell receptor beta chains were all read from a single sample in a study of shared clonotypes between healthy human individuals. The repertoire was sequenced with immunoSEQ multiplex PCR; TCRdb's copy has only in-frame clones and lacks some. The sample shows approximately 2,300,000 clones, around 90% of them seen only once. The sequenced material came from naive CD4+ T cells from PBMCs. Subset given: CD45RA+ positively selected. These receptor sequences come from a man aged 18 to 29 in good health. Some clones in this sample may be carry-over from other donors' samples.

The V gene is TRBV7-2, the J gene TRBJ2-3, with 15 nucleotides matching TRBD2. After removal of 5 bases from V and 5 bases from J, the junction contained 8 bases not matched to a gene. The CDR3 has 17 residues. Germline V gene sequence: CDR1 SGHTA, CDR2 FQGNSA. The CDR3 loop is CASSHRTSGRAIDTQYF. The CDR3, as DNA: TGTGCCAGCAGCCATAGGACTAGCGGGAGGGCTATAGATACGCAGTATTTT.

This sequence joins TRBV12-2 and TRBJ2-5; the table's D call of TRBD1 was not tested on the DNA. TRBV12-2 is termed a pseudogene. This CDR3 spans 14 amino acids. The CDR3 reads CASRFGQARGTQYF. CDR3 bases: TGTGCAAGTCGCTTCGGACAGGCCCGGGGGACCCAGTACTTC.

As to this clone: The same CDR3 can be traced to other DNA sequences in this sample. The chain is built from TRBV4-1 and TRBJ2-5; D is ambiguous. Germline CDR1 and CDR2: MGHRA and YSYEKL. Trimming pared 0 bases from V and 5 bases from J, leaving 4 bases between. This CDR3 contains 12 residues. In DNA, the CDR3 is TGCGCCAGCAGCCAAGATCTGGAGACCCAGTACTTC. It is translated as CASSQDLETQYF.

This clone showed up just once. This chain links TRBV5-1 with TRBJ2-3; TRBD2 matches at 7 bases. Per the germline V gene, CDR1 is SGHRS and CDR2 is YFSETQ. The V segment lost 1 base and the J segment 6 bases; nucleotides outside the gene matches: 5. The CDR3 contains 14 residues. CDR3 sequence: CASSLIGEGDTQYF. CDR3 nucleotide sequence: TGCGCCAGCAGCTTGATTGGGGAGGGCGATACGCAGTATTTT.

The V gene is TRBV28, the J gene TRBJ2-1; D is unresolved. Germline loops: CDR1 MDHEN, CDR2 SYDVKM. The germline V and J ends were trimmed by 4 bases and 6 bases, with 13 bases remaining between them. This CDR3 has 14 amino acids. The CDR3 sequence: CASSWVWAPNEQFF. The CDR3 nucleotides are TGTGCCAGCAGTTGGGTCTGGGCCCCCAATGAGCAGTTCTTC.

This clone appeared a single time. The chain uses TRBV5-1 and TRBJ2-1; D not resolved. Trimming removed 4 bases at V and 4 bases at J, with 15 bases between. The CDR3 is made up of 15 amino acids. The germline V gene has CDR1 SGHRS and CDR2 YFSETQ. CDR3 in amino acids: CASSPAPAAYNEQFF. CDR3 in DNA: TGCGCCAGCAGCCCCGCCCCGGCTGCGTACAATGAGCAGTTCTTC.

This sequence joins TRBV27 and TRBJ2-7; D not resolved. The V gene's germline CDR1 is MNHEY and CDR2 SMNVEV (reference sequence). The V and J ends lost 7 bases and 2 bases respectively, with 15 bases between them. This CDR3 has 14 amino acids. The CDR3, as DNA: TGTGCCAGCAATTTCCTCAGGACCCCCTACGAGCAGTACTTC. This encodes CASNFLRTPYEQYF.

The rearrangement joins TRBV10-3 to TRBJ2-7; 9 bases map to TRBD2. The CDR3 runs 12 residues. V shed 9 bases, J shed 5 bases, and the junction held 5 bases outside the gene matches. Germline loops: CDR1 ENHRY, CDR2 SYGVKD. As DNA, the CDR3 is TGTGCCATTGCTAGCGGGATCCACGAGCAGTACTTC. It codes for CAIASGIHEQYF.

The genes are TRBV5-4 and TRBJ1-2, with 7 bases fitting TRBD1. V trimming: 4 bases; J trimming: 1 base; junction bases outside the gene matches: 4. Germline V lookup: CDR1 SGHNT, CDR2 YYREEE (reference sequence). The CDR3 length is 14 residues. CDR3 loop: CASSPGQDNYGYTF. The CDR3, as DNA: TGTGCCAGCAGCCCCGGACAGGATAACTATGGCTACACCTTC.

Notes on this clone: The sample carries other DNA sequences with the same CDR3. This rearrangement joins TRBV28 to TRBJ2-3, with 11 bases lining up with TRBD2. This CDR3 is 16 amino acids long. Germline CDR1 is MDHEN and CDR2 is SYDVKM. V was pared by 5 bases and J by 0 bases, with 4 bases of the junction left unmatched. For the CDR3, the DNA is TGTGCCAGCAGTCTGACTAGCGGGGAGAGCACAGATACGCAGTATTTT. Its protein product is CASSLTSGESTDTQYF.

The chain couples TRBV5-1 to TRBJ2-7; D ambiguous. Germline-derived CDR1 and CDR2 are SGHRS and YFSETQ. There are 14 residues in the CDR3. The germline V and J ends were trimmed by 7 bases and 0 bases, with 14 bases remaining between them. CDR3 sequence (DNA): TGCGCCAGCCGCTGGAGCCGGAGCTCCTACGAGCAGTACTTC. It codes for CASRWSRSSYEQYF. Drawing the rest from reference TRBV5-1 and TRBJ2-7, the complete variable domain is KAGVTQTPRYLIKTRGQQVTLSCSPISGHRSVSWYQQTPGQGLQFLFEYFSETQRNKGNFPGRFSGRQFSNSRSEMNVSTLELGDSALYLCASRWSRSSYEQYFGPGTRLTVT.

With regard to this clone: Other DNA variants within this sample encode the same CDR3. V gene TRBV5-5 combines with J gene TRBJ1-1; 9 positions match TRBD1. This CDR3 has 13 residues. Unmatched junction bases numbered 4, after V lost 5 bases and J lost 5 bases. Germline V gives CDR1 SGHKS, CDR2 YYEKEE (reference sequence). The CDR3 sequence is CASSLQGATEAFF. The CDR3 DNA reads as TGTGCCAGCAGTTTACAGGGGGCGACTGAAGCTTTCTTT. The complete variable domain, with remaining parts taken from reference TRBV5-5 and TRBJ1-1, reads DAGVTQSPTHLIKTRGQQVTLRCSPISGHKSVSWYQQVLGQGPQFIFQYYEKEERGRGNFPDRFSARQFPNYSSELNVNALLLGDSALYLCASSLQGATEAFFGQGTRLTVV.

The rearrangement links TRBV28 to TRBJ2-1; D gene uncertain. Trimming removed 6 bases at V and 9 bases at J, with 21 bases between. This CDR3 has 15 residues. Germline V gives CDR1 MDHEN, CDR2 SYDVKM. The CDR3 DNA is TGTGCCAGCAGCGGAGAATCCCTAGGGCGCGTTGAGCAGTTCTTC. Encoded protein: CASSGESLGRVEQFF.

This clone was counted a single time. The chain has TRBV28 and TRBJ1-3, with 7 bases that match TRBD1. The V and J ends lost 7 bases and 1 base, in that order; junction bases with no gene match: 13. This CDR3 has 17 residues. The V gene's germline CDR1 is MDHEN and CDR2 SYDVKM. CDR3 DNA sequence: TGTGCCAGCACCAGAACGGGACAGACCCTTTCTGGAAACACCATATATTTT. As protein: CASTRTGQTLSGNTIYF.

This chain joins TRBV10-1 and TRBJ2-2, with 10 bases identical to TRBD2. Germline-derived CDR1 and CDR2 are WNHNN and SYGVQD (reference sequence). J was trimmed by 0 bases and V by 3 bases; bases with no gene match: 7. The CDR3 length is 18 residues. CDR3 in DNA: TGCGCCAGCAGTGACCCTAGAGCGGGAGGGACGAACACCGGGGAGCTGTTTTTT. Protein sequence: CASSDPRAGGTNTGELFF.

DNA of the CDR3: TGTGCCAGCAGCCTCGGGGGGGCTCAAGAGACCCAGTACTTC. Encoded protein: CASSLGGAQETQYF. This rearrangement joins TRBV6-6 to TRBJ2-5, with 8 bases aligning to TRBD2. The CDR3 extends over 14 amino acids. Germline V gene sequence: CDR1 MNHNY, CDR2 SVGAGI (reference sequence). V trimming: 6 bases; J trimming: 2 bases; junction bases outside the gene matches: 5.

This rearrangement joins TRBV6-5 to TRBJ1-3, with 7 bases aligning to TRBD1. The CDR3 consists of 16 residues. V lost 0 bases to trimming and J lost 0 bases; unmatched junction nucleotides: 2. The V gene's germline CDR1 is MNHEY and CDR2 SVGAGI. CDR3 sequence (DNA): TGTGCCAGCAGTTACTCGGGGGACAGCTCTGGAAACACCATATATTTT. Encoded protein: CASSYSGDSSGNTIYF.

The V gene is TRBV5-5, the J gene TRBJ1-4; no clear D gene. Germline CDR1 and CDR2: SGHKS and YYEKEE (reference sequence). CDR3 length: 16 amino acids. V was trimmed by 2 bases and J by 0 bases, leaving 11 bases between them. The CDR3 DNA reads TGTGCCAGCAGCTTTTCCGGGGATGCAACTAATGAAAAACTGTTTTTT. Amino acid sequence: CASSFSGDATNEKLFF.

The chain recombines TRBV16 with TRBJ2-5; D not certain. Germline lookup yields CDR1 KGHSY and CDR2 FQNENV. This CDR3 is 14 amino acids long. Trimming pared 2 bases from V and 1 base from J, leaving 8 bases between. The CDR3 is CASSQSRPQETQYF. The CDR3 nucleotides are TGTGCCAGCAGCCAAAGCAGGCCCCAAGAGACCCAGTACTTC.

The V gene is TRBV29-1, the J gene TRBJ1-4; possible D gene TRBD1, 6 bases. The CDR3 runs to 14 residues. V was pared by 4 bases and J by 4 bases, with 13 bases between. The germline CDR1 and CDR2 sequences are SQVTM and ANQGSEA. CDR3 region: CSVADRLGNEKLFF. The CDR3 DNA reads as TGCAGCGTTGCCGACAGGTTGGGTAATGAAAAACTGTTTTTT.

This chain's CDR3 is CASTPGTGGTDTQYF. CDR3 DNA sequence: TGTGCCAGCACCCCAGGGACAGGGGGCACAGATACGCAGTATTTT. This sequence joins TRBV4-2 and TRBJ2-3, with 10 bases lining up with TRBD1. The CDR3 spans 15 residues. Trimming took 7 bases from V and 1 from J; bases not matched to a gene: 5. Germline assignment: CDR1 LGHNA and CDR2 YNFKEQ.

The J gene is TRBJ1-2, the V gene TRBV2, with TRBD1 identical over 10 bases. The germline gives CDR1 SNHLY, CDR2 FYNNEI. J lost 6 bases, V lost 7 bases, and 11 bases had no gene match. The CDR3 loop spans 15 amino acids. The chain's CDR3 is CASNPTGGEFDGYTF. In DNA, the CDR3 is TGTGCCAGCAACCCGACAGGGGGCGAGTTTGATGGCTACACCTTC.

The chain has TRBV5-6 and TRBJ2-5; 7 bases agree with TRBD1. V dropped 4 bases and J dropped 2; count of bases not matched to a gene: 2. This CDR3 has 13 residues. Germline V gene data show CDR1 as SGHDT and CDR2 as YYEEEE. The CDR3 region is CASSKGQQETQYF. The CDR3 DNA reads as TGTGCCAGCAGCAAGGGACAGCAAGAGACCCAGTACTTC.